This entry lists 24 T cell receptor beta chains sequenced from one sample in a study of T cells expressing NK-cell markers. For each CDR3 protein, TCRdb gives one entry from its re-call of the 5' RACE reads, without DNA. The sample table includes around 280,000 distinct CDR3 sequences. The sample was blood T cells: a sorted CD56 or NKG2C T cell subset, CD4+ or CD8+ T cells, or bulk PBMC T cells (not recorded which). Receptors were obtained from a man younger than 35 in good health.

The chain joins TRBV7-7 to TRBJ2-7. The CDR3 loop spans 13 amino acids. Germline values: CDR1 SSHAT, CDR2 FNYEAQ (reference sequence). The CDR3 loop reads CASSLGKASEQYF.

The gene calls are TRBV20-1 and TRBJ2-7; the D call from TCRdb, TRBD2, cannot be confirmed without DNA. The CDR3 totals 14 residues. Looked up from germline, CDR1 is DFQATT and CDR2 is SNEGSKA (reference sequence). This CDR3 reads CSAPRTSGRGEQYF.

V is TRBV7-8 and J is TRBJ2-4. The CDR3 is 15 amino acids. Per germline, CDR1 SGHVS and CDR2 FQNEAQ. CDR3 amino acids: CASSLSTNTKNIQYF.

This rearrangement joins TRBV5-1 to TRBJ1-2; TCRdb names TRBD1, which stays unverified in the absence of DNA. Germline V gives CDR1 SGHRS, CDR2 YFSETQ. This CDR3 has 14 amino acids. CDR3 residues: CASSFGTEVAGYTF.

The V call is TRBV5-1, the J call TRBJ2-1; the D gene TCRdb calls, TRBD2, cannot be checked with no DNA. The CDR3 length is 17 residues. The germline CDR1 and CDR2 sequences are SGHRS and YFSETQ. The CDR3 protein is CASSSSGRQSSYNEQFF.

This chain connects TRBV20-1 to TRBJ2-1. There are 15 residues in the CDR3. Germline lookup yields CDR1 DFQATT and CDR2 SNEGSKA (reference sequence). The CDR3 protein is CSARDIGGSYNEQFF.

CDR3 protein: CSASPLGLAGNTDTQYF. This rearrangement joins TRBV20-1 to TRBJ2-3; TCRdb's assignment of TRBD2 cannot be checked, as there is no DNA. CDR1 and CDR2 from the germline V gene are DFQATT and SNEGSKA (reference sequence). The CDR3 runs 17 residues.

The genes are TRBV4-1 and TRBJ2-3. The CDR3 has 14 residues. CDR1 is MGHRA and CDR2 is YSYEKL in the germline V gene. The CDR3 loop is CASSQAASTDTQYF.

The CDR3 loop reads CASSFSQGAFF. The chain is built from TRBV28 and TRBJ1-1; TCRdb's D call of TRBD1 is untestable without DNA. Germline CDR1 is MDHEN and CDR2 is SYDVKM. This CDR3 is built from 11 residues.

The chain couples TRBV5-1 to TRBJ2-1; TCRdb selects TRBD1, and the lack of DNA leaves this call unchecked. Germline CDR1 SGHRS, CDR2 YFSETQ. The CDR3 is 15 residues long. The CDR3 is CASSFSGADYNEQFF.

Here the CDR3 reads CASSQLLRRAFPYNEQFF. This sequence joins TRBV4-2 and TRBJ2-1; TCRdb designates TRBD2, a call that cannot be tested without DNA. The germline gives CDR1 LGHNA, CDR2 YNFKEQ. This CDR3 is 18 amino acids long.

The chain links TRBV12-3 or TRBV12-4 to TRBJ2-1; TCRdb lists TRBD1, though no DNA is available to test this call. The CDR3 spans 14 residues. This chain's CDR3 is CASRGTGGGNEQFF.

This chain connects TRBV12-3 or TRBV12-4 to TRBJ2-7; checking the TCRdb D call of TRBD2 is not possible without DNA. There are 14 residues in the CDR3. The CDR3 loop reads CASSLGRVGHEQYF.

V gene TRBV12-3 or TRBV12-4 combines with J gene TRBJ2-1; the D gene TCRdb calls, TRBD2, cannot be checked with no DNA. The CDR3 sequence is 14 residues long. The CDR3 region is CASSLLRGGNEQFF.

The J gene is TRBJ2-3, the V gene TRBV9; with no DNA, the TCRdb D assignment of TRBD1 cannot be verified. This CDR3 spans 12 amino acids. Germline values: CDR1 SGDLS, CDR2 YYNGEE. The CDR3 loop is CASSARSDTQYF.

The chain employs TRBV29-1 and TRBJ2-1; TCRdb names TRBD1, which stays unverified in the absence of DNA. This CDR3 spans 14 amino acids. Germline-derived CDR1 and CDR2 are SQVTM and ANQGSEA. CDR3 loop: CSVVPDRGGNEQFF.

CDR3 protein: CASSQLALHEQFF. V gene TRBV6-4 combines with J gene TRBJ2-1. The CDR3 has 13 amino acids. CDR1 is MRHNA and CDR2 is SNTAGT in the germline V gene.

The chain's CDR3 is CASNYPGGRKTEAFF. The chain has TRBV12-3 or TRBV12-4 and TRBJ1-1; TCRdb's D call of TRBD1 is untestable without DNA. The CDR3 is 15 amino acids.

This chain links TRBV12-3 or TRBV12-4 with TRBJ2-4. CDR3 length: 12 amino acids. The chain's CDR3 is CASALGVNIQYF.

The chain has TRBV11-2 and TRBJ2-4. The CDR3 length is 15 residues. Per the germline V gene, CDR1 is SGHAT and CDR2 is FQNNGV. CDR3 in amino acids: CASSLGQLAKNIQYF.

The rearrangement links TRBV12-3 or TRBV12-4 to TRBJ2-6; TCRdb names TRBD1, which stays unverified in the absence of DNA. The CDR3 totals 15 residues. The CDR3 sequence is CASRATGFGANVLTF.

The chain employs TRBV12-3 or TRBV12-4 and TRBJ2-7; the TCRdb call, TRBD1, lacks DNA for checking. The CDR3 loop spans 14 amino acids. The CDR3 is CASSLRTGAYEQYF.

V is TRBV4-2 and J is TRBJ2-7; TCRdb indicates TRBD1, and absent DNA this call remains unverified. Germline V gene sequence: CDR1 LGHNA, CDR2 YNFKEQ. This CDR3 contains 17 residues. CDR3 protein: CASSQGYPGPRGYEQYF.

V and J are TRBV29-1 and TRBJ1-2; TCRdb's D gene call, TRBD1, goes unchecked for lack of DNA. This CDR3 is built from 12 residues. The germline gives CDR1 SQVTM, CDR2 ANQGSEA. This CDR3 reads CSVSEGGYGYTF.